This T cell receptor beta chain was observed in a study of neoadjuvant anti-PD-1 for oral cavity cancer. Study details: Before surgery, most patients got three to four biweekly 3 mg/kg nivolumab doses.

This clone was counted a single time. The method was immunoSEQ multiplex PCR; TCRdb's version includes in-frame clones alone and lacks a portion of them. The sample lists 73,000 or so clones, approximately 84% occurring once. As to time point: after neoadjuvant nivolumab, at surgical resection. Between the trimmed V and J ends, which lost 4 bases and 5 bases, there was a span of 17 bases. The CDR3 extends over 15 amino acids. Germline V CDR1 and CDR2: SGHDN, FVKESK. The sequencing here drew on PBMCs, taken after nivolumab (anti-PD-1) treatment. The chain recombines TRBV14 with TRBJ1-2; tentative D call: TRBD1 (5 bases). The sequence came from a person aged 35 to 85 with oral cavity squamous cell carcinoma. CDR3: CASSLQGLAGYGYTF. For the CDR3, the DNA is TGTGCCAGCAGCCTCCAGGGACTGGCGGGGTATGGCTACACCTTC.